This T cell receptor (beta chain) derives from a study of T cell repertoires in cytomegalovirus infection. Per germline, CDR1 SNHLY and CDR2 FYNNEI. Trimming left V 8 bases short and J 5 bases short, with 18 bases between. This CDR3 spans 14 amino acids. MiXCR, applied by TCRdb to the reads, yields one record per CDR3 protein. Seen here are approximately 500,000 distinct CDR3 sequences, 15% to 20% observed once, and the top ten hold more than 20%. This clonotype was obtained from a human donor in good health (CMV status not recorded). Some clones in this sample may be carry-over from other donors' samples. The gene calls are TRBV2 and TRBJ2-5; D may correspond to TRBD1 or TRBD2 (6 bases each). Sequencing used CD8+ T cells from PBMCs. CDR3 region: CASLGGRRRETQYF. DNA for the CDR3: TGTGCCAGCCTTGGGGGGCGCCGTCGGGAGACCCAGTACTTC. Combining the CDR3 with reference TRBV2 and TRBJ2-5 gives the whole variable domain EPEVTQTPSHQVTQMGQEVILRCVPISNHLYFYWYRQILGQKVEFLVSFYNNEISEKSEIFDDQFSVERPDGSNFTLKIRSTKLEDSAMYFCASLGGRRRETQYFGPGTRLLVL.